This T cell receptor beta chain was found in a study of identical twins. This clonotype was seen a handful of times. Using its own MiXCR run on the 5' RACE reads, TCRdb lists one record per CDR3 protein. The profile shows under 900,000 distinct CDR3 sequences, roughly an eighth of them singletons. V lost 4 bases and J lost 6, with 18 bases in between. CDR1 and CDR2 from the germline V gene are SGHDN and FVKESK. This CDR3 is 15 amino acids long. These data were also reused for a study on yellow fever vaccine responses in identical twins.

The specimen sequenced was PBMCs. The source of this sequence is a young woman in good health. The rearrangement links TRBV14 to TRBJ1-2, with D uncertain. CDR3 in amino acids: CASSPSHSVVNGYTF. The CDR3 nucleotides read TGTGCCAGCAGCCCATCCCACAGTGTGGTCAATGGCTACACCTTC.